These 21 T cell receptor beta chains were all obtained from the same sample, sequenced in a study of T cell changes during pregnancy in multiple sclerosis. The data were produced by immunoSEQ multiplex PCR, yet TCRdb's version contains in-frame clones alone and is incomplete. This repertoire shows roughly 40,000 clones, roughly 92% found once; its top ten account for around 0.78%. The specimen was CD4+ T cells from peripheral blood mononuclear cells, collected before pregnancy. These receptors all come from a female donor with multiple sclerosis, enrolled in a pregnancy study.

The V and J genes are TRBV29-1 and TRBJ1-1; D is ambiguous. Germline V lookup: CDR1 SQVTM, CDR2 ANQGSEA. V lost 2 bases and J 0 bases, leaving 19 bases between the germline ends. CDR3 length: 17 amino acids. Written as DNA, the CDR3 is TGCAGCGTTGAAACAGCCGTCCCTCAATGGATGAACACTGAAGCTTTCTTT. This gives the protein CSVETAVPQWMNTEAFF. Full variable domain (missing parts from reference TRBV29-1 and TRBJ1-1): SAVISQKPSRDICQRGTSLTIQCQVDSQVTMMFWYRQQPGQSLTLIATANQGSEATYESGFVIDKFPISRPNLTFSTLTVSNMSPEDSSIYLCSVETAVPQWMNTEAFFGQGTRLTVV.

J is TRBJ1-2 and V is TRBV2, with a tentative D call TRBD1 (5 bases). The V gene lost 2 bases and the J gene lost 8 bases, with 12 bases spanning the gap. The germline V gene has CDR1 SNHLY and CDR2 FYNNEI. CDR3 length: 13 amino acids. The CDR3 is CASSETRGQGYTF. Here the CDR3 DNA reads TGTGCCAGCAGTGAAACAAGGGGCCAAGGCTACACCTTC.

This clone appeared a single time. This chain links TRBV5-6 with TRBJ2-3, with a tentative D call TRBD2 (6 bases). CDR1 is SGHDT, CDR2 YYEEEE, per germline. The CDR3 is made up of 15 amino acids. Deletions cut 2 bases from V and 4 bases from J, with 14 bases between. CDR3: CASSLSPGAPDTQYF. Here the CDR3 DNA reads TGTGCCAGCAGCTTAAGTCCGGGAGCCCCAGATACGCAGTATTTT.

J is TRBJ2-2 and V is TRBV11-3; 13 nucleotides line up with TRBD2. With V trimmed by 0 bases and J by 3 bases, 7 bases remained unmatched. Germline lookup yields CDR1 SGHNT and CDR2 YENEEA. The length of the CDR3 is 19 residues. CDR3 DNA: TGTGCCAGCAGCTTAGAGCCACTAGCGGGAGGGCCATACACCGGGGAGCTGTTTTTT. This gives the protein CASSLEPLAGGPYTGELFF.

V and J are TRBV7-2 and TRBJ2-6; D not resolved. V lost 6 bases to trimming and J lost 0 bases, with 6 bases between them. CDR3 length equals 14 residues. CDR1 and CDR2 (germline): SGHTA, FQGNSA. DNA of the CDR3: TGTGCCAGCAGGTCTCTCTCTGGGGCCAACGTCCTGACTTTC. Protein product: CASRSLSGANVLTF.

V usage is TRBV13 and J usage is TRBJ2-3, with TRBD2 as a possible D gene (5 bases). Germline values: CDR1 PRHDT, CDR2 FYEKMQ (reference sequence). V was pared by 3 bases and J by 6 bases, with 13 bases between. The CDR3 sequence is 14 residues long. CDR3 DNA: TGTGCCAGCAGCTTCAGCGGTCCGGCGGATACGCAGTATTTT. It is translated as CASSFSGPADTQYF.

The chain links TRBV21-1 to TRBJ2-4; the table's D call, TRBD2, has no DNA check behind it. TRBV21-1 is a pseudogene locus. The length of the CDR3 is 16 residues. CDR3 DNA: TGTGCCAGCAAGAGCACCGGGAGGGGGCCAAAAAACATTCAGTACTTC. Translating gives CASKSTGRGPKNIQYF.

This chain links TRBV19 with TRBJ2-1; 9 bases line up with TRBD2. From germline, CDR1 is LNHDA and CDR2 SQIVND (reference sequence). The trim removed 1 base at V and 5 bases at J, leaving 6 bases unmatched. The CDR3 is 16 residues long. The CDR3 sequence: CASSIGWLAGNNEQFF. The CDR3 DNA is TGTGCCAGTAGTATAGGGTGGCTAGCGGGGAACAATGAGCAGTTCTTC.

The V gene is TRBV2, the J gene TRBJ1-5; 8 bases agree with TRBD1. This CDR3 region has 14 residues. The germline gives CDR1 SNHLY, CDR2 FYNNEI. V lost 3 bases to trimming and J lost 6 bases; unmatched junction nucleotides: 4. The CDR3 loop is CASSDAGGIQPQHF. The CDR3 DNA follows: TGTGCCAGCAGTGACGCAGGGGGCATTCAGCCCCAGCATTTT.

V and J are TRBV5-1 and TRBJ2-2; 7 bases match TRBD1. Germline V gives CDR1 SGHRS, CDR2 YFSETQ. This CDR3 contains 15 residues. The J segment lost 6 bases and the V segment lost 0 bases, leaving 5 bases of the junction unmatched. The CDR3 spells CASSLGDRDAGELFF. The CDR3 DNA reads as TGCGCCAGCAGCTTGGGTGACAGGGACGCCGGGGAGCTGTTTTTT.

This chain joins TRBV2 and TRBJ2-7, with D tentatively TRBD2 (5 bases). Per germline, CDR1 SNHLY and CDR2 FYNNEI. The CDR3 loop spans 12 amino acids. V was pared by 6 bases and J by 3 bases, with 9 bases between. This chain's CDR3 is CASSAGHYEQYF. CDR3 coding DNA: TGTGCCAGCAGCGCGGGTCACTACGAGCAGTACTTC.

This clone is a singleton in its sample. The rearrangement joins TRBV6-6 to TRBJ2-3; 7 bases are a match to TRBD2. J gave up 2 bases and V 4 bases, and 3 bases lay outside the gene matches. The CDR3 covers 14 residues. Germline loops: CDR1 MNHNY, CDR2 SVGAGI (reference sequence). CDR3 protein: CASSWGGATDTQYF. DNA of the CDR3: TGTGCCAGCAGTTGGGGAGGGGCCACAGATACGCAGTATTTT.

In the case of this clone: Its ends do not fully match the called genes, so a read error is possible. This rearrangement joins TRBV6-1 to TRBJ1-1; TRBD1 matches at 9 bases. This CDR3 has 15 amino acids. The V gene's germline CDR1 is MNHNS and CDR2 SASEGT. The CDR3 DNA reads TGTACCAGCAGTGAATTGGGACAGGGGAACACTGAAGCTTTCTTT. This gives the protein CTSSELGQGNTEAFF.

This CDR3 is CASSFGPGITGVHNEQFF. CDR3 sequence (DNA): TGTGCCAGCAGTTTTGGCCCGGGGATAACGGGAGTTCACAATGAGCAGTTCTTC. The V and J genes are TRBV27 and TRBJ2-1, with a possible D match to TRBD2 (6 bases). Trimming removed 3 bases from V and 5 bases from J, with 23 bases in between. This CDR3 is built from 18 residues. Germline V gene lookup returns CDR1 MNHEY and CDR2 SMNVEV (reference sequence).

CDR3 in amino acids: CASSLEDRTTDTQYF. DNA for the CDR3: TGTGCCAGCAGCTTGGAGGACAGAACCACAGATACGCAGTATTTT. The chain links TRBV5-6 to TRBJ2-3; D is possibly TRBD1 (6 bases). In germline, CDR1 is SGHDT, CDR2 YYEEEE. V shed 0 bases and J shed 2 bases, with 10 bases lying between them. The CDR3 is 15 residues long.

The chain is built from TRBV15 and TRBJ2-7, with 10 bases lining up with TRBD1. V dropped 9 bases and J dropped 5; count of bases not matched to a gene: 13. In germline, CDR1 is LNHNV, CDR2 YYDKDF (reference sequence). This CDR3 is 15 amino acids long. In DNA form, the CDR3 reads TGTGCCACAGGGCGGTTTGGGACAGGGGTCAACGAGCAGTACTTC. Translating it yields CATGRFGTGVNEQYF.

This CDR3 is CASSTSPSTDTQYF. The CDR3 DNA reads TGTGCCAGTAGTACCTCCCCGAGCACAGATACGCAGTATTTT. The chain links TRBV19 to TRBJ2-3; D is unresolved. Germline V gene lookup returns CDR1 LNHDA and CDR2 SQIVND (reference sequence). Trimming stripped 4 bases from V and 0 bases from J, with 8 bases between. The CDR3 totals 14 residues.

The rearrangement uses TRBV19 and TRBJ2-1; 8 bases fit TRBD1. CDR1 and CDR2 from the germline V gene are LNHDA and SQIVND (reference sequence). The CDR3 is made up of 14 amino acids. V shed 5 bases, J shed 5 bases, and the junction held 5 bases outside the gene matches. As DNA, the CDR3 is TGTGCCAGTAGTCGAGGGGACAGGCACAATGAGCAGTTCTTC. It is translated as CASSRGDRHNEQFF.

This clone appeared a single time. The rearrangement links TRBV20-1 to TRBJ1-2; D uncertain. Per the germline V gene, CDR1 is DFQATT and CDR2 is SNEGSKA (reference sequence). The CDR3 has 11 residues. V was shortened by 4 bases and J by 4 bases, with 7 bases between the two germline ends. The CDR3 loop is CSAKEAYGYTF. CDR3 bases: TGCAGTGCTAAAGAGGCCTATGGCTACACCTTC.

V is TRBV11-1 and J is TRBJ2-7; 8 bases match TRBD1. Germline V CDR1 and CDR2: SGHAT, FQDESV (reference sequence). The CDR3 loop spans 14 amino acids. V gave up 1 base and J gave up 2 bases; unmatched junction bases: 1. For the CDR3, the DNA is TGTGCCAGCAGCTTAGGACAGGGGCCCTACGAGCAGTACTTC. It encodes CASSLGQGPYEQYF.

This clone appeared once. This chain connects TRBV2 to TRBJ1-2; tentative D call: TRBD1 (5 bases). V was clipped by 2 bases and J by 2 bases, with 9 bases between them. CDR1 SNHLY and CDR2 FYNNEI come from the germline V gene. There are 14 residues in the CDR3. The CDR3 region is CASSENGGNYGYTF. Here the CDR3 DNA reads TGTGCCAGCAGTGAAAACGGGGGAAACTATGGCTACACCTTC.